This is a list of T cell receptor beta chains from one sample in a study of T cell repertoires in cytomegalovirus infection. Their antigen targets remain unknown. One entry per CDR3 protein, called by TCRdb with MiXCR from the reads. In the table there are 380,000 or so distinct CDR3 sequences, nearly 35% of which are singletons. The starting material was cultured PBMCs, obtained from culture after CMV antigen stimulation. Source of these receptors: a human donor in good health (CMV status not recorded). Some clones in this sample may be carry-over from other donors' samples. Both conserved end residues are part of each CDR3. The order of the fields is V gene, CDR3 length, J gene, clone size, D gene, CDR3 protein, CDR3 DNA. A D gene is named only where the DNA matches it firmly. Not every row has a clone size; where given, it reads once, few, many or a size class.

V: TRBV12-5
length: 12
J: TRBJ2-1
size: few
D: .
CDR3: CASGLMVNEQFF
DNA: TGTGCTAGTGGTTTGATGGTCAATGAGCAGTTCTTC

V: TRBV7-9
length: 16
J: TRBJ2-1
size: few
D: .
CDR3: CASSRDRSFSYNEQFF
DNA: TGTGCCAGCAGCCGGGACCGATCTTTCTCCTACAATGAGCAGTTCTTC

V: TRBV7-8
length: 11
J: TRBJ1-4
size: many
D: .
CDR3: CASSLDEKLFF
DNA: TGTGCCAGCAGCTTAGATGAAAAACTGTTTTTT

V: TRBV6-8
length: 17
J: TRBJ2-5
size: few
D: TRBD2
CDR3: CASSWTSGRAARETQYF
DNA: TGTGCCAGCAGTTGGACTAGCGGGAGGGCCGCACGAGAGACCCAGTACTTC

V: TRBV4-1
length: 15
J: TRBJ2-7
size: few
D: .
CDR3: CASSQGRGTTWEQYF
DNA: TGCGCCAGCAGCCAAGGGAGAGGGACCACCTGGGAGCAGTACTTC

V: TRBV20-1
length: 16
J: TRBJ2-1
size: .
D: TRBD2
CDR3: CSARDRNSGRENEQFF
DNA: TGCAGTGCTAGAGATCGGAATAGCGGGAGAGAGAATGAGCAGTTCTTC

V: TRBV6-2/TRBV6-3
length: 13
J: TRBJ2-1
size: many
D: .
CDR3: CASSYQATNEQFF
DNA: TGTGCCAGCAGTTACCAGGCGACCAATGAGCAGTTCTTC

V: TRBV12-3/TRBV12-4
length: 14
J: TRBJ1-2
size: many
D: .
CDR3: CASSLSGIRHGYTF
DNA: TGTGCCAGCAGTTTAAGTGGGATTCGACATGGCTACACCTTC

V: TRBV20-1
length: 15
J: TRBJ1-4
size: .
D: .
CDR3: CSAPTGATRSEKLFF
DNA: TGCAGTGCCCCCACAGGAGCAACCCGGAGTGAAAAACTGTTTTTT

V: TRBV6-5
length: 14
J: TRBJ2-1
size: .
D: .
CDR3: CASSYAGAYNEQFF
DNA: TGTGCCAGCAGTTACGCGGGGGCATACAATGAGCAGTTCTTC

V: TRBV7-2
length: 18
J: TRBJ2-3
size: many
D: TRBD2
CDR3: CASSLTSGRAERLHTQYF
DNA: TGTGCCAGCAGCTTAACTAGCGGGAGGGCCGAAAGATTGCATACGCAGTATTTT

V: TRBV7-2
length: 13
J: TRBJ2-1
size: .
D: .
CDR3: CASSFLISNEQFF
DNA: TGTGCCAGCAGCTTTTTGATTAGCAATGAGCAGTTCTTC

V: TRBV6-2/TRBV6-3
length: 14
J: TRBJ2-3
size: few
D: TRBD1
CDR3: CASTRDRYTDTQYF
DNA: TGTGCCAGCACCAGGGACAGGTACACAGATACGCAGTATTTT

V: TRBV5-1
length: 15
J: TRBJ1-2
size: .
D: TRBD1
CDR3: CASSPGTGEDYGYTF
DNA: TGCGCCAGCAGCCCCGGGACAGGGGAAGACTATGGCTACACCTTC

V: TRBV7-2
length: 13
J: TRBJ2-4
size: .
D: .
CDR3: CASSQTGGNIQYF
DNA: TGTGCCAGCAGTCAGACTGGAGGAAACATTCAGTACTTC

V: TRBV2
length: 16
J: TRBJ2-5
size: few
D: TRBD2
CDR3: CASSEFLAGVRETQYF
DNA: TGTGCCAGCAGTGAATTCCTAGCGGGAGTCAGAGAGACCCAGTACTTC

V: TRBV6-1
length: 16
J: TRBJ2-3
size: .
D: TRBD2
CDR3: CASSSGLAGVSDTQYF
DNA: TGTGCCAGCAGTTCCGGACTAGCGGGAGTATCAGATACGCAGTATTTT

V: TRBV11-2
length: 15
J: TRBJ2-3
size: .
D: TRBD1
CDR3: CASSKRQGKADTQYF
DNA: TGTGCCAGCAGCAAGCGACAGGGGAAGGCAGATACGCAGTATTTT

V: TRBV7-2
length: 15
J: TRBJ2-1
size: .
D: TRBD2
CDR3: CASSLGGGRANEQFF
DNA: TGTGCCAGCAGCTTAGGGGGCGGGAGGGCCAATGAGCAGTTCTTC

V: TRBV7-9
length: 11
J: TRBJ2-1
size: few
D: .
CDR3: CASSFLDEQFF
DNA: TGTGCCAGCAGCTTCCTTGATGAGCAGTTCTTC

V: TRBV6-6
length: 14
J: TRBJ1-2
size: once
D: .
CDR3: CASSYYDHSDGYTF
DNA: TGTGCCAGCAGTTATTACGACCACTCAGACGGCTACACCTTC

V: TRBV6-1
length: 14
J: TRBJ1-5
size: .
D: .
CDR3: CASREGPSNQPQHF
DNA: TGTGCCAGCAGGGAAGGGCCGAGCAATCAGCCCCAGCATTTT

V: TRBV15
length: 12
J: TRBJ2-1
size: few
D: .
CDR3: CATRGWYNEQFF
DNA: TGTGCCACTCGGGGATGGTACAATGAGCAGTTCTTC

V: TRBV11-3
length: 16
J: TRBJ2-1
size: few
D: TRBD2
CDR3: CASSIPGTRSWNEQFF
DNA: TGTGCCAGCAGCATCCCCGGGACTAGATCGTGGAATGAGCAGTTCTTC

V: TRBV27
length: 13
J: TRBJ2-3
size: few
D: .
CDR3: CASSSSDWDTQYF
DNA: TGTGCCAGCAGTTCCTCGGACTGGGATACGCAGTATTTT

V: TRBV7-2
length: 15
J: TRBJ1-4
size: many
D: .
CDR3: CASSTSGLTNEKLFF
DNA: TGTGCCAGCAGCACCTCAGGGTTGACTAATGAAAAACTGTTTTTT

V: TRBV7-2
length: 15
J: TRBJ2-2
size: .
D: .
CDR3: CASSQGGRAAGELFF
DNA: TGTGCCAGCAGCCAGGGGGGGAGGGCAGCCGGGGAGCTGTTTTTT

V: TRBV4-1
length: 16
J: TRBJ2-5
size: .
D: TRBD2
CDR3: CASSQGGTSGIETQYF
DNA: TGCGCCAGCAGCCAAGGAGGGACTAGCGGGATAGAGACCCAGTACTTC

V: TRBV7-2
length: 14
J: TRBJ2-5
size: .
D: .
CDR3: CASSLGVLMETQYF
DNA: TGTGCCAGCAGCTTGGGAGTGTTGATGGAGACCCAGTACTTC

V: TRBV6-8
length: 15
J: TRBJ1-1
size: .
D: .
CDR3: CASSSAGRGSTEAFF
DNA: TGTGCCAGCAGTTCCGCCGGGAGGGGATCCACTGAAGCTTTCTTT

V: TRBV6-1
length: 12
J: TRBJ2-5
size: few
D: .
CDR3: CASMKGRETQYF
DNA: TGTGCCAGCATGAAGGGACGGGAGACCCAGTACTTC